The count of the clone carrying this TCR beta chain is one. This entry comes from a study of blood T cell repertoires in COVID-19. Study summary: Italy, Spain and the United States were the sources of the convalescent and acute COVID-19 samples. The cDNA or gDNA used as material had been derived from T cells, B-cell-depleted T cells, or PBMCs.

Authors' processing steps: Estimated nucleated cell counts came from reference gene primer amplification. Produced via immunoSEQ multiplex PCR; TCRdb's table is partial and in-frame only. The V and J calls and the clone size are those of that table, but D and trimming were determined from the DNA. The sample lists under 40,000 clones; roughly 80% were seen once. The CDR3 extends over 15 amino acids. V dropped 1 base and J dropped 1 base, with 9 bases sitting between them. The germline CDR1 and CDR2 sequences are LGHDT and YNNKEL (reference sequence). Specimen: peripheral blood. This receptor was taken from a woman aged 60 to 75 with acute or convalescent COVID-19. The chain employs TRBV3-1 (or the pseudogene TRBV3-2) and TRBJ2-3, with D possibly TRBD2 on 5 matching bases. The CDR3 coding sequence is TGTGCCAGCAGCCAAGGCAGCGGACGCACAGATACGCAGTATTTT. Its translation: CASSQGSGRTDTQYF.